One and the same sample provided the 8 T cell receptor beta chains below, sequenced in a study of blood T cell repertoires in COVID-19. Generated by immunoSEQ multiplex PCR, the TCRdb table keeps only in-frame clones and is missing some. Of roughly 300,000 clones listed, 85% are singletons. The source material was PBMCs or T cells enriched from blood (not recorded which). The receptors derive from a woman between 45 and 60 years old who had recovered from COVID-19.

The chain links TRBV29-1 to TRBJ2-3; the match to TRBD1 covers 8 bases. The ends lost 3 bases at V and 0 bases at J; junction bases unmatched: 8. The V gene's germline CDR1 is SQVTM and CDR2 ANQGSEA. CDR3 length: 16 residues. The CDR3 is CSVDRRDRSSTDTQYF. CDR3 DNA: TGCAGCGTTGACAGGCGGGACAGGTCTAGCACAGATACGCAGTATTTT.

The chain combines TRBV28 with TRBJ2-7, with 10 bases aligning to TRBD1. The trim removed 2 bases at V and 2 bases at J, leaving 12 bases unmatched. From germline, CDR1 is MDHEN and CDR2 SYDVKM. The CDR3 runs 18 residues. This chain's CDR3 is CASSLKLLRDRGTYEQYF. DNA for the CDR3: TGTGCCAGCAGTTTAAAACTACTCCGGGACAGGGGTACCTACGAGCAGTACTTC.

This clone has just one count. The chain joins TRBV11-3 to TRBJ1-1, with D maybe TRBD1 (5 bases). Per the germline V gene, CDR1 is SGHNT and CDR2 is YENEEA. CDR3 length: 13 residues. Trimming took off 4 bases at V and 3 bases at J, with 9 bases between the two ends. The CDR3: CASSSRDYTEAFF. Here the CDR3 DNA reads TGTGCCAGCAGCTCCAGGGATTACACTGAAGCTTTCTTT.

This sequence joins TRBV7-9 and TRBJ1-1; D is undetermined. Germline CDR1 reads SEHNR; CDR2 reads FQNEAQ (reference sequence). The CDR3 loop spans 14 amino acids. The germline V and J ends were trimmed by 3 bases and 1 base, with 9 bases remaining between them. CDR3 nucleotide sequence: TGTGCCAGCAGCTTCTCCGGGAGGAACACTGAAGCTTTCTTT. Protein product: CASSFSGRNTEAFF. The full variable domain, rest sourced from reference TRBV7-9 and TRBJ1-1, is DTGVSQNPRHKITKRGQNVTFRCDPISEHNRLYWYRQTLGQGPEFLTYFQNEAQLEKSRLLSDRFSAERPKGSFSTLEIQRTEQGDSAMYLCASSFSGRNTEAFFGQGTRLTVV.

The chain links TRBV27 to TRBJ2-4, with 9 nucleotides matching TRBD2. Losses at the gene ends were 6 bases for V and 1 base for J; bases not matched to a gene: 13. This CDR3 is built from 18 residues. The germline gives CDR1 MNHEY, CDR2 SMNVEV (reference sequence). DNA for the CDR3: TGTGCCAGCAGCCGGCGGGGGGGCGAGGAGTGGGCCAAAAACATTCAGTACTTC. This gives the protein CASSRRGGEEWAKNIQYF.

Only one count was recorded for this clone. J is TRBJ2-3 and V is TRBV19; the D gene is possibly TRBD2 (5 bases). This CDR3 spans 14 amino acids. The germline V gene encodes CDR1 LNHDA and CDR2 SQIVND (reference sequence). V dropped 1 base and J dropped 3 bases, with 8 bases sitting between them. Here the CDR3 DNA reads TGTGCCAGTAGTATAGGGCTAGCAACAGATACGCAGTATTTT. Protein: CASSIGLATDTQYF.

This clone was detected a few times. The chain combines TRBV10-1 with TRBJ2-7; D is ambiguous. This CDR3 region has 13 residues. V lost 0 bases and J lost 5, with 8 bases in between. CDR1 and CDR2 from the germline V gene are WNHNN and SYGVQD (reference sequence). CDR3 residues: CASSESNPDEQYF. CDR3 nucleotide sequence: TGCGCCAGCAGTGAGTCTAATCCGGACGAGCAGTACTTC.

The genes are TRBV29-1 and TRBJ2-5, with D unresolved. This CDR3 has 13 amino acids. Trimming took off 3 bases at V and 4 bases at J, with 12 bases between the two ends. From germline, CDR1 is SQVTM and CDR2 ANQGSEA. CDR3 DNA: TGCAGCGTTGACGCAGCTTCGGGAGAGACCCAGTACTTC. Translation: CSVDAASGETQYF.